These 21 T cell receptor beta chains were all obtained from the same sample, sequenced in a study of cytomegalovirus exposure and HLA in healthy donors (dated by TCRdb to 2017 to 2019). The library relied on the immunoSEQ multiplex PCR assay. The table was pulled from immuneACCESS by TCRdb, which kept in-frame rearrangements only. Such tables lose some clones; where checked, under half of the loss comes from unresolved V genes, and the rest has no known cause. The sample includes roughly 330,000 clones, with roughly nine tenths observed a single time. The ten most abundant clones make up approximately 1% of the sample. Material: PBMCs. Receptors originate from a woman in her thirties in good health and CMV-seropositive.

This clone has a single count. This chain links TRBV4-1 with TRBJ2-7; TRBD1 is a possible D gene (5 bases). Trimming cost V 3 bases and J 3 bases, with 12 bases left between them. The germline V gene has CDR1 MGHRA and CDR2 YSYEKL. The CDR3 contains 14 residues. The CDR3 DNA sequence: TGCGCCAGCAGCCACATAGGTAGGGGCTACGAGCAGTACTTC. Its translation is CASSHIGRGYEQYF.

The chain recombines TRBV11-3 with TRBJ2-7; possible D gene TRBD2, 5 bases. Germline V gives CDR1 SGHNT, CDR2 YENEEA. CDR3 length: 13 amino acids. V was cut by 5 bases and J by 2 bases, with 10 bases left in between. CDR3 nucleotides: TGTGCCAGCAGCCCCGGGATGACCTACGAGCAGTACTTC. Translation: CASSPGMTYEQYF.

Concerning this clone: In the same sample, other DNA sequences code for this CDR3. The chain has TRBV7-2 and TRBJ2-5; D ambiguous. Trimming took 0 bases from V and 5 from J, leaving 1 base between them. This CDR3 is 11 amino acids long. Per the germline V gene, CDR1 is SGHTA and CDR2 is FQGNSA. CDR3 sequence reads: CASSLAETQYF. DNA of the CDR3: TGTGCCAGCAGCTTAGCCGAGACCCAGTACTTC.

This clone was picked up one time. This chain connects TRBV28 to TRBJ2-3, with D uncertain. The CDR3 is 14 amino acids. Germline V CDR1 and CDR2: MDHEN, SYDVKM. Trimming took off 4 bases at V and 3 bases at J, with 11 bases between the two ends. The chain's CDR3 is CASSSPSETDTQYF. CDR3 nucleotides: TGTGCCAGCAGTTCCCCCAGCGAAACAGATACGCAGTATTTT.

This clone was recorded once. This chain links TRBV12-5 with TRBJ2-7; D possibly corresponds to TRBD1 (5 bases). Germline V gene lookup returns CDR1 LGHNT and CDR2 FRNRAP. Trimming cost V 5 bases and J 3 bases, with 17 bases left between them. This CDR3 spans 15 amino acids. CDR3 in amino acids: CASGPPTFRGYEQYF. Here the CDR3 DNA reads TGTGCTAGTGGTCCACCAACCTTTAGGGGCTACGAGCAGTACTTC.

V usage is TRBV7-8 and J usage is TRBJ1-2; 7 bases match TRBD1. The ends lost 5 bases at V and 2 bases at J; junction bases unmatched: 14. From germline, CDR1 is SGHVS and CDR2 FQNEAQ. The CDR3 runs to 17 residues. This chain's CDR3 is CASSTTGISYLNYGYTF. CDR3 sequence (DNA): TGTGCCAGCAGCACGACAGGGATATCCTACCTGAACTATGGCTACACCTTC. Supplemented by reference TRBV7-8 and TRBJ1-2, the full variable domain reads GAGVSQSPRYKVAKRGQDVALRCDPISGHVSLFWYQQALGQGPEFLTYFQNEAQLDKSGLPSDRFFAERPEGSVSTLKIQRTQQEDSAVYLCASSTTGISYLNYGYTFGSGTRLTVV.

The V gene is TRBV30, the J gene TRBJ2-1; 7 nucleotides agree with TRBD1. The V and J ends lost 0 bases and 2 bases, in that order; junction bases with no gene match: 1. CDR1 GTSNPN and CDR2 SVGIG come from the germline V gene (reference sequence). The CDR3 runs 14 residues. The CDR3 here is CAWSVGGPYNEQFF. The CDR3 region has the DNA TGTGCCTGGAGTGTAGGGGGCCCCTACAATGAGCAGTTCTTC. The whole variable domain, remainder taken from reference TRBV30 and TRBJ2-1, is SQTIHQWPATLVQPVGSPLSLECTVEGTSNPNLYWYRQAAGRGLQLLFYSVGIGQISSEVPQNLSASRPQDRQFILSSKKLLLSDSGFYLCAWSVGGPYNEQFFGPGTRLTVL.

CDR3 sequence: CASSETAGGIDEQFF. CDR3 bases: TGTGCCAGCAGTGAGACAGCGGGGGGGATCGATGAGCAGTTCTTC. The chain recombines TRBV6-4 with TRBJ2-1, with TRBD2 matching over 10 bases. Unmatched junction bases numbered 7, after V lost 3 bases and J lost 8 bases. The CDR3 covers 15 residues. The germline gives CDR1 MRHNA, CDR2 SNTAGT.

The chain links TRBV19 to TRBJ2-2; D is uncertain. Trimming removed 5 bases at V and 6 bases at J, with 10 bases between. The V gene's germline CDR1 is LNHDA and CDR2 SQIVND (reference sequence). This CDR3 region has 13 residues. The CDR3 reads CASSLTRPGELFF. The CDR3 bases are TGTGCCAGTAGTCTGACCCGCCCCGGGGAGCTGTTTTTT.

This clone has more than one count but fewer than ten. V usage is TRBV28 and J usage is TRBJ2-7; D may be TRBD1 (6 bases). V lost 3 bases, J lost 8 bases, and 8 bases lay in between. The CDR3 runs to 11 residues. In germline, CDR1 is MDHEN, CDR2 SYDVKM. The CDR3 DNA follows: TGTGCCAGCAGTTTCAGGGGCAAGCAGTACTTC. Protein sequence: CASSFRGKQYF.

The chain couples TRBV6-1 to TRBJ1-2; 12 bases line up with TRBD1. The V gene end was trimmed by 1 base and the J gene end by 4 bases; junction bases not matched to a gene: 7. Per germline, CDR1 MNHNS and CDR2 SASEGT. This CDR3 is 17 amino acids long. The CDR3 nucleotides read TGTGCCAGCAGTGAAGGAGGGGACAGGGGGCGGTTCTATGGCTACACCTTC. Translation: CASSEGGDRGRFYGYTF.

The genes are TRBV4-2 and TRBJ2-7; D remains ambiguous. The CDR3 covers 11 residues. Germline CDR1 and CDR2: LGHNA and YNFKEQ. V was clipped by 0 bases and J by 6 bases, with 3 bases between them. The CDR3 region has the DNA TGTGCCAGCAGCCAAGAGTCCGAGCAGTACTTC. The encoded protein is CASSQESEQYF.

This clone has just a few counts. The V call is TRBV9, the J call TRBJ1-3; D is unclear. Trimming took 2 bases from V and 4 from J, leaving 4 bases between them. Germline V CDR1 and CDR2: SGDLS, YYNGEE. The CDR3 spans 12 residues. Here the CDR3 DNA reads TGTGCCAGCAGCGTGGGGGGAAACACCATATATTTT. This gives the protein CASSVGGNTIYF.

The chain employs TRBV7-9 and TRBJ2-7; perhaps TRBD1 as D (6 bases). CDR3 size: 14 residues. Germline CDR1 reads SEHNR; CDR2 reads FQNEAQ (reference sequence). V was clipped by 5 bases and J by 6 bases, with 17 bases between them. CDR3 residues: CASSARGSWVEQYF. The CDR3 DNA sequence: TGTGCCAGCAGCGCCAGGGGCAGTTGGGTCGAGCAGTACTTC.

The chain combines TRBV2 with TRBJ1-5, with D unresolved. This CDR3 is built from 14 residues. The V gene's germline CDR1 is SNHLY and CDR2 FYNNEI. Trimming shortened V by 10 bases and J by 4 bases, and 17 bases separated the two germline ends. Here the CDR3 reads CATNPDRNNQPQHF. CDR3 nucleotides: TGTGCCACTAATCCGGACCGGAATAATCAGCCCCAGCATTTT. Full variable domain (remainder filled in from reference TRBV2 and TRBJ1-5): EPEVTQTPSHQVTQMGQEVILRCVPISNHLYFYWYRQILGQKVEFLVSFYNNEISEKSEIFDDQFSVERPDGSNFTLKIRSTKLEDSAMYFCATNPDRNNQPQHFGDGTRLSIL.

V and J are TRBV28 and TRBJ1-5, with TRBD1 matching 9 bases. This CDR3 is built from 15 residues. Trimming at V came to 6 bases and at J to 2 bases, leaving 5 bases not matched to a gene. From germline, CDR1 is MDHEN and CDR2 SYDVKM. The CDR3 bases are TGTGCCAGCAGGGGAGACAGGGGGGGCAATCAGCCCCAGCATTTT. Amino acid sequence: CASRGDRGGNQPQHF.

CDR3 bases: TGTGCCTGGAGTAGGGGGCAGGCTAGCAATCAGCCCCAGCATTTT. Translation: CAWSRGQASNQPQHF. This chain connects TRBV30 to TRBJ1-5; 7 bases agree with TRBD1. After removal of 2 bases from V and 0 bases from J, the junction contained 4 bases not matched to a gene. The CDR3 totals 15 residues. From germline, CDR1 is GTSNPN and CDR2 SVGIG (reference sequence).

DNA of the CDR3: TGTGCCAGCAGTTACCGCCGGGACCTCTACAATGAGCAGTTCTTC. Amino acids: CASSYRRDLYNEQFF. The V call is TRBV6-5, the J call TRBJ2-1; either TRBD1 or TRBD2 may supply D (5 bases each). V gave up 2 bases and J gave up 3 bases, with 11 bases separating them. The CDR3 is 15 residues long. CDR1 and CDR2 from the germline V gene are MNHEY and SVGAGI.

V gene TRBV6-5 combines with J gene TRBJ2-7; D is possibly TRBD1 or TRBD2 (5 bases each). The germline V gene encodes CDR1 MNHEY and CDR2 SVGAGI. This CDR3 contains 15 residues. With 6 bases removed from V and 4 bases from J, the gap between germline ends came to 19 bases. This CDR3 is CASSSATTGRYEQYF. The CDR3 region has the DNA TGTGCCAGCAGCTCAGCTACCACGGGGCGATACGAGCAGTACTTC.

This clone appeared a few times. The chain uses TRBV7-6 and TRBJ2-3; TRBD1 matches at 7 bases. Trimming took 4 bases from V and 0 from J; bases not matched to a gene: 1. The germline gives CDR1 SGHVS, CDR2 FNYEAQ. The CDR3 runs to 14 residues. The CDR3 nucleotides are TGTGCCAGCAGCTCGGGACAGAGCACAGATACGCAGTATTTT. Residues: CASSSGQSTDTQYF. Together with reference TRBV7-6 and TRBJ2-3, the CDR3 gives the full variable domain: GAGVSQSPRYKVTKRGQDVALRCDPISGHVSLYWYRQALGQGPEFLTYFNYEAQQDKSGLPNDRFSAERPEGSISTLTIQRTEQRDSAMYRCASSSGQSTDTQYFGPGTRLTVL.

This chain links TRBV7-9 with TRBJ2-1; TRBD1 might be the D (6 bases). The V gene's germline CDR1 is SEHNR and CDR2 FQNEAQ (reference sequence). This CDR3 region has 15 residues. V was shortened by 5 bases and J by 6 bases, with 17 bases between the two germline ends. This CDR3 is CASSVDHRVGNEQFF. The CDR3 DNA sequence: TGTGCCAGCAGCGTGGATCACAGGGTGGGCAATGAGCAGTTCTTC.